The clone carrying this T cell receptor beta chain was counted at least ten times. No antigen is known for it. The data belong to a study of T cell repertoires in cytomegalovirus infection. Study-wide background: In the study, CMV epitopes included recently identified HLA-C-restricted and well-studied HLA-B-restricted ones.

Looked up from germline, CDR1 is SGHTA and CDR2 is FQGNSA. The V end was cut by 4 bases, the J end by 7 bases, with 23 bases between. The CDR3 length is 17 residues. From the reads, TCRdb called clonotypes with MiXCR, one entry per CDR3 protein. The table shows around 300,000 distinct CDR3 sequences, with around a quarter occurring only once. The receptor was derived from a human donor in good health (CMV status not recorded). Some clones in this sample may be carry-over from other donors' samples. The material sequenced was cultured PBMCs, taken from culture after CMV antigen stimulation. This chain uses TRBV7-2 with TRBJ2-1; D is tentatively TRBD1 or TRBD2 (7 bases each). This chain's CDR3 is CASSSRGGGSIRNEQFF. CDR3 bases: TGTGCCAGCAGCTCCAGGGGGGGCGGGAGTATCCGGAATGAGCAGTTCTTC.